These 21 T cell receptor beta chains share one sample of origin, sequenced in a study of T cell repertoires in cytomegalovirus infection. Antigens of these TCRs are unknown. TCRdb recomputed calls from the reads with MiXCR, one row per CDR3 protein. The table has approximately 110,000 distinct CDR3 sequences, around 9.1% seen once. Sequencing was performed on PBMCs, sequenced either directly or after in vitro stimulation (not recorded which). These receptors were obtained from a human donor in good health (CMV status not recorded). Some clones in this sample may be carry-over from other donors' samples.

This clonotype was detected many times. V is TRBV5-6 and J is TRBJ2-5; 7 bases fit TRBD1. The CDR3 covers 14 residues. Germline loops: CDR1 SGHDT, CDR2 YYEEEE. With V trimmed by 1 base and J by 5 bases, 5 bases remained unmatched. The chain's CDR3 is CASSLQGEWETQYF. The CDR3 DNA is TGTGCCAGCAGCTTGCAGGGGGAGTGGGAGACCCAGTACTTC.

The genes are TRBV12-3 or TRBV12-4 and TRBJ2-1; D remains ambiguous. V gave up 6 bases and J gave up 5 bases, with 11 bases separating them. This CDR3 is 13 amino acids long. This chain's CDR3 is CASSPAGNNEQFF. The DNA of the CDR3 is TGTGCCAGCAGCCCAGCCGGAAACAATGAGCAGTTCTTC.

The sample holds a few counts of this clonotype. V gene TRBV6-8 combines with J gene TRBJ1-1, with unresolved D. Germline assignment: CDR1 MNHGY and CDR2 SAAAGT. The CDR3 extends over 12 amino acids. V was cut by 8 bases and J by 0 bases, with 7 bases left in between. The DNA for the CDR3 is TGTGCCAGCTGCAGTATGAACACTGAAGCTTTCTTT. Translation: CASCSMNTEAFF.

This clonotype was counted many times. This chain uses TRBV4-1 with TRBJ1-2; possible D gene TRBD1, 6 bases. V lost 0 bases to trimming and J lost 4 bases, with 15 bases between them. Germline lookup yields CDR1 MGHRA and CDR2 YSYEKL. This CDR3 spans 16 amino acids. The CDR3 region has the DNA TGCGCCAGCAGCCAAGATCTTGCAGGGGTTCGCTATGGCTACACCTTC. As protein: CASSQDLAGVRYGYTF.

This clonotype was seen more than once but under ten times. DNA of the CDR3: TGCAGTGCCGATCTGCGACTTTCGGGACGTCATAATTCACCCCTCCACTTT. Translating gives CSADLRLSGRHNSPLHF. The chain is built from TRBV20-1 and TRBJ1-6, with D possibly being TRBD1 (5 bases). The CDR3 is 17 residues long. V dropped 6 bases and J dropped 5 bases, with 23 bases sitting between them. Germline V gene sequence: CDR1 DFQATT, CDR2 SNEGSKA (reference sequence).

This clonotype was detected only a few times. The rearrangement joins TRBV30 to TRBJ2-2; D possibly corresponds to TRBD2 (5 bases). Per the germline V gene, CDR1 is GTSNPN and CDR2 is SVGIG (reference sequence). Trimming took off 4 bases at V and 2 bases at J, with 14 bases between the two ends. This CDR3 region has 15 residues. The CDR3 nucleotides are TGTGCCTGGACCCGGCGGGCGGGCAACACCGGGGAGCTGTTTTTT. It yields the protein CAWTRRAGNTGELFF. Complete variable domain (other parts from reference TRBV30 and TRBJ2-2): SQTIHQWPATLVQPVGSPLSLECTVEGTSNPNLYWYRQAAGRGLQLLFYSVGIGQISSEVPQNLSASRPQDRQFILSSKKLLLSDSGFYLCAWTRRAGNTGELFFGEGSRLTVL.

V is TRBV7-9 and J is TRBJ1-2; 9 positions agree with TRBD1. Trimming took 6 bases from V and 6 from J; bases not matched to a gene: 5. The CDR3 runs 13 residues. Germline V gene sequence: CDR1 SEHNR, CDR2 FQNEAQ (reference sequence). CDR3 residues: CASSPGTGHGYTF. The CDR3 DNA reads TGTGCCAGCAGTCCCGGGACAGGGCATGGCTACACCTTC.

This clonotype showed up many times. V and J are TRBV7-2 and TRBJ2-7; 13 nucleotides align to TRBD2. Looked up from germline, CDR1 is SGHTA and CDR2 is FQGNSA. This CDR3 has 16 residues. The trim removed 5 bases at V and 4 bases at J, leaving 8 bases unmatched. The CDR3 protein is CASSPGTSGIRYEQYF. The DNA of the CDR3 is TGTGCCAGCAGCCCCGGGACTAGCGGGATTAGGTACGAGCAGTACTTC.

The V gene is TRBV19, the J gene TRBJ2-1; possible D gene TRBD1, 5 bases. The ends were cut back, 4 bases at V and 3 bases at J, with 13 bases in the middle. Germline CDR1 is LNHDA and CDR2 is SQIVND (reference sequence). CDR3 length: 15 residues. In nucleotides, the CDR3 is TGTGCCAGTAGTAATTACAGGTGGGGCTACAATGAGCAGTTCTTC. The encoded protein is CASSNYRWGYNEQFF.

The rearrangement uses TRBV6-8 and TRBJ1-5; D unresolved. CDR1 is MNHGY, CDR2 SAAAGT, per germline. This CDR3 contains 13 residues. V lost 7 bases and J 5 bases, leaving 12 bases between the germline ends. The DNA of the CDR3 is TGTGCCAGCATGAGGGTTGGGGATCAGCCCCAGCATTTT. This codes for CASMRVGDQPQHF.

This chain connects TRBV20-1 to TRBJ1-2; D not certain. The germline gives CDR1 DFQATT, CDR2 SNEGSKA (reference sequence). This CDR3 is 11 amino acids long. Trimming took 6 bases from V and 1 from J, leaving 6 bases between them. CDR3 DNA: TGCAGTGCCCCAGATAACTATGGCTACACCTTC. Its protein is CSAPDNYGYTF.

This clonotype was picked up a small number of times. The chain recombines TRBV20-1 with TRBJ2-5; 7 nucleotides line up with TRBD2. V shed 3 bases and J 2 bases; nucleotides not matched to a gene: 9. CDR1 is DFQATT and CDR2 is SNEGSKA in the germline V gene (reference sequence). The CDR3 totals 15 residues. This CDR3 reads CSASPQRTRQETQYF. CDR3 bases: TGCAGTGCTAGTCCTCAGCGGACTAGGCAAGAGACCCAGTACTTC.

The DNA for the CDR3 is TGTGCCATCAGTGGAGGAGGGACGGGACCTCCCTACGAGCAGTACTTC. It specifies CAISGGGTGPPYEQYF. V and J are TRBV10-3 and TRBJ2-7; D may be TRBD2 (6 bases). The ends were cut back, 4 bases at V and 2 bases at J, with 18 bases in the middle. Per the germline V gene, CDR1 is ENHRY and CDR2 is SYGVKD. This CDR3 is built from 16 residues.

This clonotype was found a few times. The chain links TRBV30 to TRBJ2-2, with 8 bases lining up with TRBD2. The germline V gene has CDR1 GTSNPN and CDR2 SVGIG (reference sequence). This CDR3 comprises 13 residues. The junction had 11 bases not matched to a gene; V was cut back by 3 bases and J by 14 bases. CDR3 in DNA: TGTGCCTGGAGGTCAAGCGGGAGCCCAATCCTGTTTTTT. This translates into CAWRSSGSPILFF. The variable domain in full, with the rest retrieved from reference TRBV30 and TRBJ2-2, is SQTIHQWPATLVQPVGSPLSLECTVEGTSNPNLYWYRQAAGRGLQLLFYSVGIGQISSEVPQNLSASRPQDRQFILSSKKLLLSDSGFYLCAWRSSGSPILFFGEGSRLTVL.

This clonotype was recorded a few times. The chain joins TRBV4-1 to TRBJ2-1; D is unresolved. Per germline, CDR1 MGHRA and CDR2 YSYEKL. The V end lost 0 bases, the J end lost 5 bases, and 11 bases lay between the germline ends. This CDR3 is built from 15 residues. CDR3 sequence: CASSQETARNNEQFF. CDR3 coding DNA: TGCGCCAGCAGCCAAGAGACCGCTAGGAACAATGAGCAGTTCTTC.

This clonotype was counted a few times. The chain recombines TRBV6-5 with TRBJ2-3, with 7 bases aligning to TRBD2. Germline V gene data show CDR1 as MNHEY and CDR2 as SVGAGI. Trimming removed 6 bases from V and 1 base from J; junction bases left unmatched: 10. This CDR3 spans 16 amino acids. CDR3 sequence: CASSTTPGGGTDTQYF. DNA of the CDR3: TGTGCCAGCAGCACTACTCCGGGGGGAGGCACAGATACGCAGTATTTT.

This clonotype was observed many times. The chain employs TRBV19 and TRBJ2-2; unclear D gene. The CDR3 totals 14 residues. Trimming took off 7 bases at V and 3 bases at J, with 12 bases between the two ends. Germline CDR1 reads LNHDA; CDR2 reads SQIVND (reference sequence). For the CDR3, the DNA is TGTGCCAGTACCCCCGCCCGATACACCGGGGAGCTGTTTTTT. Its translation is CASTPARYTGELFF.

This clonotype was seen a few times. This chain joins TRBV24-1 and TRBJ2-3; 12 nucleotides agree with TRBD2. The CDR3 has 17 residues. Germline-derived CDR1 and CDR2 are KGHDR and SFDVKD. V lost 4 bases to trimming and J lost 4 bases; unmatched junction nucleotides: 8. The CDR3 DNA reads TGTGCCACCAGTGAAACTAGCGGGAGGTTCGAGGCAGATACGCAGTATTTT. The encoded protein is CATSETSGRFEADTQYF.

This clonotype has at least ten counts. The rearrangement joins TRBV7-2 to TRBJ2-7; 9 bases align to TRBD1. J lost 3 bases, V lost 2 bases, and 5 bases had no gene match. The germline V gene has CDR1 SGHTA and CDR2 FQGNSA. The CDR3 runs 15 residues. CDR3 coding DNA: TGTGCCAGCAGCTTACACCCGGGACAGGGCTACGAGCAGTACGTC. It translates to CASSLHPGQGYEQYV.

This clonotype was counted between two and nine times. The rearrangement links TRBV4-3 to TRBJ2-3; D is unresolved. The CDR3 is made up of 16 amino acids. Germline V gene sequence: CDR1 LGHNA, CDR2 YSLEER. Trimming removed 0 bases from V and 0 bases from J, with 10 bases in between. Here the CDR3 reads CASSQDRQFSTDTQYF. The CDR3 DNA follows: TGCGCCAGCAGCCAAGATCGGCAGTTTAGCACAGATACGCAGTATTTT.

This clonotype has a count of ten or more. The V call is TRBV7-2, the J call TRBJ1-2; D is ambiguous. There are 15 residues in the CDR3. Germline-derived CDR1 and CDR2 are SGHTA and FQGNSA. Trimming stripped 1 base from V and 0 bases from J, with 9 bases between. In DNA, the CDR3 is TGTGCCAGCAGCTTAGGGAGTTCGGCTAACTATGGCTACACCTTC. Its protein is CASSLGSSANYGYTF.